The next 3 T cell receptor beta chains were all read from a single sample in a study of CD8 T cells in ankylosing spondylitis. TCRdb re-derived calls from the 5' RACE reads in MiXCR, one entry per CDR3 protein. The table has some 130,000 distinct CDR3 sequences, about an eighth seen once. The sample was blood, either unsorted or a sorted T cell fraction (not recorded which). Receptor source: a female donor with ankylosing spondylitis or in good health (not recorded which).

This clonotype showed up many times. The chain employs TRBV10-3 and TRBJ2-7; D is possibly TRBD1 or TRBD2 (5 bases each). The CDR3 spans 12 residues. Germline V CDR1 and CDR2: ENHRY, SYGVKD. With 6 bases removed from V and 3 bases from J, the gap between germline ends came to 9 bases. The CDR3 DNA reads TGTGCCATCAGAGGGGACGGCTACGAGCAGTACTTC. Translation: CAIRGDGYEQYF.

The chain uses TRBV5-6 and TRBJ1-2; 7 nucleotides agree with TRBD1. This CDR3 is built from 15 residues. Per the germline V gene, CDR1 is SGHDT and CDR2 is YYEEEE. The trim removed 1 base at V and 4 bases at J, leaving 7 bases unmatched. The DNA of the CDR3 is TGTGCCAGCAGCTTGATATCGACAGGGTCCTATGGCTACACCTTC. Translated, it gives CASSLISTGSYGYTF.

The chain carries TRBV5-1 and TRBJ2-1, with no clear D. Germline CDR1 reads SGHRS; CDR2 reads YFSETQ. This CDR3 has 13 residues. The V end was cut by 1 base, the J end by 10 bases, with 12 bases between. The CDR3 region is CASSLMGSEEQFF. For the CDR3, the DNA is TGCGCCAGCAGCTTGATGGGGTCGGAGGAGCAGTTCTTC.